The 6 T cell receptor beta chains listed next were all sequenced from one sample in a study of T cell responses to AZD1222 COVID-19 vaccine. Sequenced by immunoSEQ multiplex PCR; TCRdb stores in-frame clones only, minus some. Seen here are some 120,000 clones, roughly 87% observed once, and the top ten hold roughly 8%. Material: peripheral blood, obtained on day 0 of AZD1222 vaccination. These receptor sequences come from an adult in good health.

The sample holds a few counts of this clone. The chain carries TRBV9 and TRBJ1-6; a possible D gene is TRBD1 (5 bases). Germline CDR1 SGDLS, CDR2 YYNGEE. CDR3 length: 15 amino acids. V gave up 3 bases and J gave up 6 bases, with 13 bases separating them. In DNA form, the CDR3 reads TGTGCCAGCAGCGCGGTTGGGGGTCTTAATTCACCCCTCCACTTT. This translates into CASSAVGGLNSPLHF.

The gene calls are TRBV2 and TRBJ1-4, with D maybe TRBD1 (6 bases). This CDR3 has 14 residues. CDR1 is SNHLY and CDR2 is FYNNEI in the germline V gene. V lost 5 bases and J 6 bases, leaving 13 bases between the germline ends. CDR3 bases: TGTGCCAGCAGTCTTCAGGGGTTTGATGAAAAACTGTTTTTT. As protein: CASSLQGFDEKLFF.

The V gene is TRBV19, the J gene TRBJ1-6, with no clear D. The ends were cut back, 7 bases at V and 8 bases at J, with 15 bases in the middle. The CDR3 consists of 14 residues. CDR1 is LNHDA, CDR2 SQIVND, per germline (reference sequence). CDR3 in DNA: TGTGCCAGTAAATTGGACGGCTTGGATTCACCCCTCCACTTT. It translates to CASKLDGLDSPLHF.

V usage is TRBV30 and J usage is TRBJ2-7; 7 bases map to TRBD2. The CDR3 is 13 residues long. CDR1 and CDR2 from the germline V gene are GTSNPN and SVGIG (reference sequence). Unmatched junction bases numbered 7, after V lost 5 bases and J lost 3 bases. CDR3 DNA: TGTGCCTGGGAAAGCGGGAACCACTACGAGCAGTACTTC. Its protein is CAWESGNHYEQYF.

The chain joins TRBV6-5 to TRBJ1-5; no definite D call. Trimming stripped 0 bases from V and 2 bases from J, with 8 bases between. Germline V gives CDR1 MNHEY, CDR2 SVGAGI. The length of the CDR3 is 15 residues. Here the CDR3 DNA reads TGTGCCAGCAGTTACTCGATCACGGGCAATCAGCCCCAGCATTTT. Protein: CASSYSITGNQPQHF.

V usage is TRBV28 and J usage is TRBJ2-3, with D perhaps matching TRBD1 or TRBD2 (5 bases each). CDR3 length equals 17 residues. The germline CDR1 and CDR2 sequences are MDHEN and SYDVKM. V lost 4 bases to trimming and J lost 5 bases, with 22 bases between them. Here the CDR3 reads CASSSGRWGQDLDTQYF. The CDR3 nucleotides read TGTGCCAGCAGTTCGGGACGGTGGGGCCAGGACCTAGATACGCAGTATTTT.